This TCR beta chain emerged from a study of cytomegalovirus exposure and HLA in healthy donors. Overall study context: A later analysis reported the same platform for the 90 to 150 validation repertoires and the approximately 640 first-cohort repertoires.

Details on this clone: The antigen is undetermined.

CDR1 is MNHEY and CDR2 is SVGAGI in the germline V gene. The V and J ends lost 2 bases and 3 bases respectively, with 4 bases between them. The CDR3 sequence is 12 residues long. Regarding the study as a whole: Most TCR sequences were rare, but some public TCRs occurred in many donors. Cytomegalovirus-associated TCR beta chains were listed, numbering roughly 150.

This table comes from immunoSEQ multiplex PCR, and its TCRdb copy is limited to in-frame clones, with some not included. The top ten hold 1.4% to 1.5% of the sample, which has around 190,000 clones, more than 70% seen once. The donors were members of the validation cohort comprising some 130 subjects, separate from the roughly 700-subject first cohort. Source material: PBMCs. The chain is built from TRBV6-5 and TRBJ2-5; D is unresolved. This sequence was found in a woman aged 18-35 years in good health and CMV-seronegative. CDR3 bases: TGTGCCAGCAGTTACGTCGAAGAGACCCAGTACTTC. It translates to CASSYVEETQYF.